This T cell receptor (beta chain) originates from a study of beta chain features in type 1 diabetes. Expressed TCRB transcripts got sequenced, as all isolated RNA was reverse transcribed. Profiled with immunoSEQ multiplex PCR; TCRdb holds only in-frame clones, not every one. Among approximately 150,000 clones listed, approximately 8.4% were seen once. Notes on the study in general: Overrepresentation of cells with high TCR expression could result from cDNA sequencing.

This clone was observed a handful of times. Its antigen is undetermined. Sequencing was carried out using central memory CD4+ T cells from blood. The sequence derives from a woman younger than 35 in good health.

The CDR3: CASTPDPLPPGDAEQFF. The CDR3 region has the DNA TGTGCCAGCACCCCGGACCCCCTTCCCCCAGGGGATGCTGAGCAGTTCTTC. The chain couples TRBV11-2 to TRBJ2-1; D possibly corresponds to TRBD1 (6 bases). V lost 7 bases to trimming and J lost 9 bases, with 28 bases between them. CDR3 size: 17 residues. Germline-derived CDR1 and CDR2 are SGHAT and FQNNGV. The full variable domain, rest sourced from reference TRBV11-2 and TRBJ2-1, is EAGVAQSPRYKIIEKRQSVAFWCNPISGHATLYWYQQILGQGPKLLIQFQNNGVVDDSQLPKDRFSAERLKGVDSTLKIQPAKLEDSAVYLCASTPDPLPPGDAEQFFGPGTRLTVL.